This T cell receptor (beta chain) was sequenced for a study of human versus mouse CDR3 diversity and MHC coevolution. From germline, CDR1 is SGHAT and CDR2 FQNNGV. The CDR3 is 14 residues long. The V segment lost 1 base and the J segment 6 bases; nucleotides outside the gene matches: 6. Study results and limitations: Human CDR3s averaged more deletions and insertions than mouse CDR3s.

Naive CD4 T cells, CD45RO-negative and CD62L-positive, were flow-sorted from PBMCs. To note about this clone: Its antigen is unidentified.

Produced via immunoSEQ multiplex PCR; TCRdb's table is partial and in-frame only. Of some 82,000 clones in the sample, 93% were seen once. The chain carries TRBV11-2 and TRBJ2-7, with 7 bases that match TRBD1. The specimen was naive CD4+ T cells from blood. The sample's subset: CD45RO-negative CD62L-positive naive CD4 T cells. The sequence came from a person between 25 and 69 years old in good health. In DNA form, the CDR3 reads TGTGCCAGCAGCTTAGGGGACAGAGGCTCCGAGCAGTACTTC. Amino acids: CASSLGDRGSEQYF. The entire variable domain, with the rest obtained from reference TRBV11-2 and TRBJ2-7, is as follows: EAGVAQSPRYKIIEKRQSVAFWCNPISGHATLYWYQQILGQGPKLLIQFQNNGVVDDSQLPKDRFSAERLKGVDSTLKIQPAKLEDSAVYLCASSLGDRGSEQYFGPGTRLTVT.